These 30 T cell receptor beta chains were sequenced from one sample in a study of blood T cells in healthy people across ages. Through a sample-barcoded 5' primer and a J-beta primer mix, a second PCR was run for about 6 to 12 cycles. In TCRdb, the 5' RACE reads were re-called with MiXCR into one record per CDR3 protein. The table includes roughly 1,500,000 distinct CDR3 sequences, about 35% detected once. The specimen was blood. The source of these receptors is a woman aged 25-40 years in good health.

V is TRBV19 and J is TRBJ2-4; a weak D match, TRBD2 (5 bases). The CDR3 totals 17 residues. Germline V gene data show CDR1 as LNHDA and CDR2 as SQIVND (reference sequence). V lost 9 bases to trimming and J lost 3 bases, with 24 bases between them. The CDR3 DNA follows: TGTGCCAGAAGGACTCCCTGTTCCCCGCTCGGCAAAAACATTCAGTACTTC. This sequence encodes CARRTPCSPLGKNIQYF.

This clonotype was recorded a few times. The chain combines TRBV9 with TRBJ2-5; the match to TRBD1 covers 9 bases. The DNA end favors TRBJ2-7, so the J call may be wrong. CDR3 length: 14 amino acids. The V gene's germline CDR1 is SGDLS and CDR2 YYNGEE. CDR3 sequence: CASSVEGTGYEQYF. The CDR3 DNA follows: TGTGCCAGCAGCGTAGAGGGGACAGGGTACGAGCAGTACTTC.

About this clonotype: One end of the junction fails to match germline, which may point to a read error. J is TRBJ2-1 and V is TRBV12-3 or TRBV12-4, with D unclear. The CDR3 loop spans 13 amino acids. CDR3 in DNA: TGTGCCTGCAGTTTAAGCTCCTACAATGAGCAGTTCTTC. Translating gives CACSLSSYNEQFF.

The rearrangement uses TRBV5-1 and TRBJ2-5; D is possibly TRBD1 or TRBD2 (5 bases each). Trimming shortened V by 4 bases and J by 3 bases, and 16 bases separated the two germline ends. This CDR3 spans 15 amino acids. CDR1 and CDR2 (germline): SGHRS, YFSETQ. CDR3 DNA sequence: TGCGCCAGCAGCGCCCCCGGGACCCCCGAAGAGACCCAGTACTTC. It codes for CASSAPGTPEETQYF.

The CDR3 bases are TGCGCCAGCGGCGAACATCCTAACTATGGCTACACCTTC. This encodes CASGEHPNYGYTF. The J gene is TRBJ1-2, the V gene TRBV10-2; D is undetermined. CDR3 length equals 13 residues. Between the trimmed V and J ends, which lost 8 bases and 0 bases, there was a span of 10 bases. Germline V gives CDR1 WSHSY, CDR2 SAAADI.

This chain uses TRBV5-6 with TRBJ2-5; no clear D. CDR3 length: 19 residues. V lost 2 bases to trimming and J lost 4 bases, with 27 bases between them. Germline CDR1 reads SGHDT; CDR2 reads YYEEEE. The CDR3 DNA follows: TGTGCCAGCAGCTTCAACCTCCTACAAGGAAGCCCACGGCTAGAGACCCAGTACTTC. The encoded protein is CASSFNLLQGSPRLETQYF.

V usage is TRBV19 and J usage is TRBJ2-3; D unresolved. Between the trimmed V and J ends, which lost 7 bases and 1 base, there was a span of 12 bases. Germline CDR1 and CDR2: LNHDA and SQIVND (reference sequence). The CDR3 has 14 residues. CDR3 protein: CASKSETRTDTQYF. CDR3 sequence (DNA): TGTGCCAGTAAATCGGAGACTCGCACAGATACGCAGTATTTT.

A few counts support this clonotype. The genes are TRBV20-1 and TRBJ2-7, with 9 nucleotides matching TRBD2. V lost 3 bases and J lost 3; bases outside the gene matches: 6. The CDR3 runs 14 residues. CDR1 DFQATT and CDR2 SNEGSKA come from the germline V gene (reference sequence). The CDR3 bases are TGCAGTGCTAGCGTTCGCGGGGGGGGCTACGAGCAGTACTTC. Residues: CSASVRGGGYEQYF.

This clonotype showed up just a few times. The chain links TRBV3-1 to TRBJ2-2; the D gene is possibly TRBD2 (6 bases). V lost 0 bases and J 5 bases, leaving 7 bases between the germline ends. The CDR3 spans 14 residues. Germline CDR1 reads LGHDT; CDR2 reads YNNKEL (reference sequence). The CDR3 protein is CASSQDGGTGELFF. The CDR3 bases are TGTGCCAGCAGCCAAGATGGGGGGACCGGGGAGCTGTTTTTT.

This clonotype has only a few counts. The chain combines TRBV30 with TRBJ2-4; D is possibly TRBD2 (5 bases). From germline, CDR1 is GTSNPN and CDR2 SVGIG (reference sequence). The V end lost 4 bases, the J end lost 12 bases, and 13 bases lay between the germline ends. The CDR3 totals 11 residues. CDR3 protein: CAWNQDGNQYF. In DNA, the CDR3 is TGTGCCTGGAACCAGGACGGGAATCAGTACTTC.

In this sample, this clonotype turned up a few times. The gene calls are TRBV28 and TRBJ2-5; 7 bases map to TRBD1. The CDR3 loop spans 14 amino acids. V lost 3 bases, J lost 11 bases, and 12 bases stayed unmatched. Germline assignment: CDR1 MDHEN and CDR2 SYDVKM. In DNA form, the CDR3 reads TGTGCCAGCAGTTTCACCGACAGGGACGGTAAGCAGTACTTC. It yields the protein CASSFTDRDGKQYF.

CDR3 residues: CASSSRQGSIYGYTF. Here the CDR3 DNA reads TGTGCCAGCAGCTCCCGACAGGGTAGTATCTATGGCTACACCTTC. V is TRBV7-2 and J is TRBJ1-2; 7 bases match TRBD1. Looked up from germline, CDR1 is SGHTA and CDR2 is FQGNSA. The CDR3 contains 15 residues. V was clipped by 4 bases and J by 4 bases; unmatched bases: 9.

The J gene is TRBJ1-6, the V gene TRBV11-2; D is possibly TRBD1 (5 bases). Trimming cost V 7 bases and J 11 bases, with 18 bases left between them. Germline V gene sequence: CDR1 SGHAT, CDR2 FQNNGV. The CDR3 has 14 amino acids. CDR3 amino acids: CASNLGDSLTPLHF. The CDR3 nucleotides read TGTGCCAGCAACCTGGGGGACTCGCTAACACCCCTCCACTTT.

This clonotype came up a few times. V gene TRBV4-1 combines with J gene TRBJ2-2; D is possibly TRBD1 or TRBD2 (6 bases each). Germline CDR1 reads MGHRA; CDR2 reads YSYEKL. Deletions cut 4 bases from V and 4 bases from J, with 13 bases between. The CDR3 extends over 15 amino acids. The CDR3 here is CASSRTGRSTGELFF. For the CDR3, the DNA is TGCGCCAGCAGCCGTACAGGGAGGAGCACCGGGGAGCTGTTTTTT.

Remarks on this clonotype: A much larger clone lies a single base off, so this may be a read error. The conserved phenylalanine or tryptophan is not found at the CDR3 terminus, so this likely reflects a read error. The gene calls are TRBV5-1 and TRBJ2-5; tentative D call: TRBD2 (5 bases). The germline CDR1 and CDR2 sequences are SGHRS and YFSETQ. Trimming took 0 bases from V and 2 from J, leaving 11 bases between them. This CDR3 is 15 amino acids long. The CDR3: CASSLGEGRQETQYC. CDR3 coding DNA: TGCGCCAGCAGCTTGGGAGAGGGTCGACAAGAGACCCAGTACTGC.

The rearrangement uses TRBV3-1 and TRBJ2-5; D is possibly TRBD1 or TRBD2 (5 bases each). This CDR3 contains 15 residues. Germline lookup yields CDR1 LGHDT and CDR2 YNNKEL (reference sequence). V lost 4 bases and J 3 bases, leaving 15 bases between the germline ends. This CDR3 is CASSPRDGREETQYF. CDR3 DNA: TGTGCCAGCAGCCCCCGGGACGGGCGAGAAGAGACCCAGTACTTC.

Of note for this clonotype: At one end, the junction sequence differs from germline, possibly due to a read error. CDR3 loop: CASSLRIAGVYEQYF. DNA of the CDR3: TGTGCCAGCAGCTTGCGAATAGCGGGCGTCTACGAACAGTACTTC. The V call is TRBV7-9, the J call TRBJ2-7; 7 positions match TRBD2. Per germline, CDR1 SEHNR and CDR2 FQNEAQ (reference sequence). This CDR3 has 15 amino acids.

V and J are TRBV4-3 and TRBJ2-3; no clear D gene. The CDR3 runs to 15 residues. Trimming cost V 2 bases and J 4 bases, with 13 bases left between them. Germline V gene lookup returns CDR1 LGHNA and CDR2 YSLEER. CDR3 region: CASSQSGIRADTQYF. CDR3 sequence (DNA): TGCGCCAGCAGCCAAAGTGGGATCCGGGCAGATACGCAGTATTTT.

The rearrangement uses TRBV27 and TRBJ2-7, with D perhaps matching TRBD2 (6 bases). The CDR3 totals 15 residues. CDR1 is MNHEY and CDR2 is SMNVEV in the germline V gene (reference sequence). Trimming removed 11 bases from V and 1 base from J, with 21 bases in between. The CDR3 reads CAAPLHGEVSYEQYF. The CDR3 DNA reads TGTGCCGCCCCCCTCCACGGGGAGGTATCCTACGAGCAGTACTTC.

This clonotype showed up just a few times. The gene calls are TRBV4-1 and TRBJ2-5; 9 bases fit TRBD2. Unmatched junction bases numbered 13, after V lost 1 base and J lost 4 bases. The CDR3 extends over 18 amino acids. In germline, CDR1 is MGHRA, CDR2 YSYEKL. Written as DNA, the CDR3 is TGCGCCAGCAGCCAAGGGGGGCTAAAAAGCGGGGGGCTAGAGACCCAGTACTTC. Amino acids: CASSQGGLKSGGLETQYF.

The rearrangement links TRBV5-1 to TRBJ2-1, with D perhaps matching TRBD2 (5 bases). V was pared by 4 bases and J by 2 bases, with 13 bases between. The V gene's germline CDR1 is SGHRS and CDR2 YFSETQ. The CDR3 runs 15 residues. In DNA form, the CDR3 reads TGCGCCAGCAGCCGCACTAGTGCTACCTACAATGAGCAGTTCTTC. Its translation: CASSRTSATYNEQFF.

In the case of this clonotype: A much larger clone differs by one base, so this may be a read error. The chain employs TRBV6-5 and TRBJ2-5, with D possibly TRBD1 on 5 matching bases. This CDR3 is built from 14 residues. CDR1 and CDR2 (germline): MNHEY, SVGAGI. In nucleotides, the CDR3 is TGTGCCAGCAGTTACGAGCTAGGACAAGAGACCCGGTACTTC. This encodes CASSYELGQETRYF.

The DNA of the CDR3 is TGTGCCTGTGTCCTAGGCAGGGGGCGGGAGACCCAGTACTTC. Its protein product is CACVLGRGRETQYF. The genes are TRBV30 and TRBJ2-5; the match to TRBD1 covers 8 bases. The V gene end was trimmed by 6 bases and the J gene end by 5 bases; junction bases not matched to a gene: 11. CDR3 length equals 14 residues. Germline CDR1 is GTSNPN and CDR2 is SVGIG (reference sequence).

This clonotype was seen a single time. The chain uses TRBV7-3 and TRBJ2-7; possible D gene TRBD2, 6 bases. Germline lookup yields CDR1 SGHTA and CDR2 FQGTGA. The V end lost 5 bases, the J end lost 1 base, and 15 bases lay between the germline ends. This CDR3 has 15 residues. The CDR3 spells CASSGTQGSSYEQYF. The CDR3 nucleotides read TGTGCCAGCAGCGGGACTCAGGGCAGTTCCTACGAGCAGTACTTC.

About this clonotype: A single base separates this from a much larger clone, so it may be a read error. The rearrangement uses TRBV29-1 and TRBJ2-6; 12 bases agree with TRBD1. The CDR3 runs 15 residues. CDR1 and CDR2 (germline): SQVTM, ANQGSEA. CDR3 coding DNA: TGCAGCGTAGGGACAGGGGGCGTTGGGGCCAACGTCCCGACTTTC. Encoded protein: CSVGTGGVGANVPTF.

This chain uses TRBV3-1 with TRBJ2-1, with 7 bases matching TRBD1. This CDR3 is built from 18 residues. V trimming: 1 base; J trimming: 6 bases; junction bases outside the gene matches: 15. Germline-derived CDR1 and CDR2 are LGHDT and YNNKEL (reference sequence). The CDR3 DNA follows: TGTGCCAGCAGCCAAGGTCCCTCCGGGGCAGGGGGTCTCAATGAGCAGTTCTTC. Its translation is CASSQGPSGAGGLNEQFF.

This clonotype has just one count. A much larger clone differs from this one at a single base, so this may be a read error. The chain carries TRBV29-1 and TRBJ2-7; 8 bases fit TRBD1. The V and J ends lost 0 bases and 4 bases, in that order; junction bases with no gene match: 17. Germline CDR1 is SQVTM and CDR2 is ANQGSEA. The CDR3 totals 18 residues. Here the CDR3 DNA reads TGCAGCGTTGAAGATCGATTATCTGACAGGGGAACGAGGTACGAGCAGTACTTC. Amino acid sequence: CSVEDRLSDRGTRYEQYF.

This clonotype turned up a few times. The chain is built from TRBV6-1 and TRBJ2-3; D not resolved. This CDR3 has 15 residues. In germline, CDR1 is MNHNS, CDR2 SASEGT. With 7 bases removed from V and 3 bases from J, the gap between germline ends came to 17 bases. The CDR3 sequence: CASTQALAGTDTQYF. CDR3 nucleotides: TGTGCCAGCACTCAAGCGTTAGCAGGAACAGATACGCAGTATTTT.

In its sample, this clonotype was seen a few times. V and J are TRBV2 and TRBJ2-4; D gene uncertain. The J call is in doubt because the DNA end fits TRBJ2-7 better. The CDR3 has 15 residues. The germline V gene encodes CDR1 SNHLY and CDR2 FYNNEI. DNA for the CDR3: TGTGCCAGCAGTGCTTGGGCCGAGAGACCCTACGAGCAGTACTTC. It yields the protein CASSAWAERPYEQYF.

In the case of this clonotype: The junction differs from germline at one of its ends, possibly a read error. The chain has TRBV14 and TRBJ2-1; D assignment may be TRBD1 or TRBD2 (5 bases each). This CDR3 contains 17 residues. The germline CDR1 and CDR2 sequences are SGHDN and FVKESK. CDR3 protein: CASSQFEIATSGNEQFF. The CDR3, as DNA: TGTGCCAGTAGCCAGTTCGAAATAGCGACCTCAGGGAATGAGCAGTTCTTC.